Shown below are 29 T cell receptor beta chains from a single sample sequenced in a study of blood T cell repertoires in COVID-19. Here immunoSEQ multiplex PCR was the method, and the copy in TCRdb shows in-frame clones only, minus some. The table records 150,000 to 200,000 clones, approximately 90% of them present only once. Specimen: peripheral blood. The receptors stem from a man in his sixties with active or convalescent COVID-19.

The CDR3 sequence is CASSSGGRTGELFF. CDR3 DNA: TGTGCCAGCAGCTCCGGCGGCCGGACCGGGGAGCTGTTTTTT. The chain couples TRBV11-3 to TRBJ2-2; D unresolved. Trimming removed 4 bases from V and 5 bases from J, with 11 bases in between. CDR1 and CDR2 (germline): SGHNT, YENEEA. CDR3 length: 14 residues.

The table lists this clone with a few counts. The rearrangement links TRBV25-1 to TRBJ2-1; 8 bases agree with TRBD1. The CDR3 runs 12 residues. V was clipped by 3 bases and J by 14 bases; unmatched bases: 6. Germline-derived CDR1 and CDR2 are MGHDK and SYGVNS. Here the CDR3 reads CASSEDRALKFF. CDR3 in DNA: TGTGCCAGCAGTGAGGACAGGGCCTTAAAGTTCTTC.

V usage is TRBV4-1 and J usage is TRBJ1-4; D may be TRBD1 (5 bases). The CDR3 has 16 amino acids. Trimming left V 1 base short and J 5 bases short, with 14 bases between. CDR1 and CDR2 from the germline V gene are MGHRA and YSYEKL. The CDR3 DNA reads as TGCGCCAGCAGCCAAGGCCCCCGGGGGTTAAATGAAAAACTGTTTTTT. Its translation is CASSQGPRGLNEKLFF.

The rearrangement uses TRBV19 and TRBJ2-7; 10 positions agree with TRBD2. There are 14 residues in the CDR3. Germline V gene lookup returns CDR1 LNHDA and CDR2 SQIVND (reference sequence). V gave up 8 bases and J gave up 0 bases; unmatched junction bases: 4. The CDR3 DNA sequence: TGTGCCAGTGCACTAGCGGGGACCTCCTACGAGCAGTACTTC. This sequence encodes CASALAGTSYEQYF.

The J gene is TRBJ2-7, the V gene TRBV5-1; weak D call: TRBD1 (7 bases). Germline CDR1 reads SGHRS; CDR2 reads YFSETQ. Trimming left V 4 bases short and J 3 bases short, with 14 bases between. This CDR3 comprises 14 residues. As DNA, the CDR3 is TGCGCCAGCAGCGGAGGGGGCAGCGGCTACGAGCAGTACTTC. Its translation: CASSGGGSGYEQYF.

Details on this clone: The germline gene is not matched at one end of the junction; a read error may be the cause. This chain uses TRBV12-5 with TRBJ2-4; TRBD2 might be the D (6 bases). Germline-derived CDR1 and CDR2 are LGHNT and FRNRAP. The CDR3 has 12 amino acids. The CDR3 DNA reads as TGTGCTAGTGGTTCTCCCGGGACTGGGAACCACTTC. Translation gives CASGSPGTGNHF.

In its sample, this clone was seen once. The chain joins TRBV10-2 to TRBJ1-6; D is undetermined. The CDR3 consists of 13 residues. Germline CDR1 reads WSHSY; CDR2 reads SAAADI. Trimming took 4 bases from V and 10 from J, leaving 11 bases between them. The CDR3 protein is CASSGQMGSPLHF. CDR3 DNA: TGCGCCAGCAGTGGTCAGATGGGCTCACCCCTCCACTTT.

This chain links TRBV5-1 with TRBJ2-1; 8 bases align to TRBD1. The germline V gene encodes CDR1 SGHRS and CDR2 YFSETQ. J gave up 4 bases and V 4 bases, and 10 bases lay outside the gene matches. The CDR3 runs to 16 residues. In DNA form, the CDR3 reads TGCGCCAGCAGCACCAGACAGGGGAGAGGTTACAATGAGCAGTTCTTC. It specifies CASSTRQGRGYNEQFF.

V is TRBV6-5 and J is TRBJ1-6, with D maybe TRBD1 (6 bases). Germline V gene data show CDR1 as MNHEY and CDR2 as SVGAGI. With 4 bases removed from V and 13 bases from J, the gap between germline ends came to 11 bases. This CDR3 has 12 amino acids. The CDR3 region is CASSSTGDPLHF. CDR3 bases: TGTGCCAGCAGTTCGACAGGCGATCCCCTCCACTTT.

The chain carries TRBV5-1 and TRBJ2-3; 7 bases map to TRBD1. The germline gives CDR1 SGHRS, CDR2 YFSETQ. V lost 5 bases to trimming and J lost 5 bases; unmatched junction nucleotides: 5. CDR3 length: 13 residues. CDR3 loop: CASSYNRGDTQYF. CDR3 nucleotide sequence: TGCGCCAGCAGTTACAACAGGGGAGATACGCAGTATTTT.

The V gene is TRBV5-4, the J gene TRBJ2-3; tentative D call: TRBD2 (5 bases). The CDR3 is 15 amino acids. The V and J ends lost 6 bases and 6 bases respectively, with 20 bases between them. Germline V gene lookup returns CDR1 SGHNT and CDR2 YYREEE (reference sequence). CDR3 nucleotide sequence: TGTGCCAGCACCTCACTTACGGGGTTTCACGATACGCAGTATTTT. The encoded protein is CASTSLTGFHDTQYF.

The rearrangement links TRBV18 to TRBJ1-2; D gene unclear. CDR1 and CDR2 from the germline V gene are KGHSH and LQKENI. V gave up 5 bases and J gave up 8 bases, with 15 bases separating them. There are 13 residues in the CDR3. In DNA form, the CDR3 reads TGTGCCAGCTCAGCAGCAGGAGGGTTCGGCTACACCTTC. It specifies CASSAAGGFGYTF.

This clone was seen just once. The V gene is TRBV5-1, the J gene TRBJ2-7; TRBD2 matches 8 bases. Germline V lookup: CDR1 SGHRS, CDR2 YFSETQ. Trimming at V came to 4 bases and at J to 2 bases, leaving 5 bases not matched to a gene. The CDR3 consists of 14 residues. Here the CDR3 reads CASSAGLATYEQYF. The DNA of the CDR3 is TGCGCCAGCAGCGCCGGACTAGCCACCTACGAGCAGTACTTC. Supplemented by reference TRBV5-1 and TRBJ2-7, the full variable domain reads KAGVTQTPRYLIKTRGQQVTLSCSPISGHRSVSWYQQTPGQGLQFLFEYFSETQRNKGNFPGRFSGRQFSNSRSEMNVSTLELGDSALYLCASSAGLATYEQYFGPGTRLTVT.

V is TRBV30 and J is TRBJ1-5; TRBD1 aligns across 8 bases. CDR1 is GTSNPN, CDR2 SVGIG, per germline (reference sequence). The CDR3 covers 14 residues. Trimming at V came to 1 base and at J to 4 bases, leaving 3 bases not matched to a gene. CDR3 region: CAWSAQGGNQPQHF. The CDR3, as DNA: TGTGCCTGGAGTGCACAGGGGGGAAATCAGCCCCAGCATTTT.

V gene TRBV18 combines with J gene TRBJ2-1; a weak D match, TRBD1 (5 bases). The germline V and J ends were trimmed by 1 base and 4 bases, with 5 bases remaining between them. The CDR3 extends over 13 amino acids. Germline V CDR1 and CDR2: KGHSH, LQKENI. The CDR3 region has the DNA TGTGCCAGCTCACCACGACAGTACAATGAGCAGTTCTTC. Translation gives CASSPRQYNEQFF.

The chain carries TRBV24-1 and TRBJ2-2, with D possibly matching TRBD2 (7 bases). V was clipped by 0 bases and J by 4 bases, with 14 bases between them. CDR3 length: 17 amino acids. Looked up from germline, CDR1 is KGHDR and CDR2 is SFDVKD. The CDR3 DNA follows: TGTGCCACCAGTGATTTGCAACGGGGGGCGACCACCGGGGAGCTGTTTTTT. Translation: CATSDLQRGATTGELFF.

This clone was counted a few times. V gene TRBV19 combines with J gene TRBJ2-2; a possible D gene is TRBD1 (6 bases). The CDR3 runs to 14 residues. Germline lookup yields CDR1 LNHDA and CDR2 SQIVND (reference sequence). The germline V and J ends were trimmed by 3 bases and 7 bases, with 12 bases remaining between them. CDR3 in DNA: TGTGCCAGTAGTATCTGGGGGCCGGTCGGGGAGCTGTTTTTT. It yields the protein CASSIWGPVGELFF.

The chain combines TRBV27 with TRBJ1-2; 8 bases are a match to TRBD1. The CDR3 contains 15 residues. V lost 5 bases, J lost 4 bases, and 9 bases stayed unmatched. Germline CDR1 is MNHEY and CDR2 is SMNVEV (reference sequence). CDR3 loop: CASSPLDRAGYGYTF. As DNA, the CDR3 is TGTGCCAGCAGTCCTCTGGACAGGGCGGGCTATGGCTACACCTTC.

This clone was counted a few times. The chain has TRBV4-2 and TRBJ1-1; 8 positions match TRBD1. Unmatched junction bases numbered 6, after V lost 4 bases and J lost 5 bases. The CDR3 contains 14 residues. Germline loops: CDR1 LGHNA, CDR2 YNFKEQ. CDR3 nucleotides: TGTGCCAGCAGCCCTCGACAGGGGACGACTGAAGCTTTCTTT. Its translation: CASSPRQGTTEAFF.

The chain recombines TRBV4-1 with TRBJ1-2, with D perhaps TRBD1 (5 bases). Trimming took off 8 bases at V and 7 bases at J, with 23 bases between the two ends. CDR3 length: 15 amino acids. The germline V gene encodes CDR1 MGHRA and CDR2 YSYEKL. The CDR3 protein is CASGVRERVTRGYTF. The DNA for the CDR3 is TGCGCCAGCGGGGTCAGGGAAAGGGTAACGCGTGGCTACACCTTC.

This chain joins TRBV11-2 and TRBJ2-1; 11 nucleotides agree with TRBD2. Germline V lookup: CDR1 SGHAT, CDR2 FQNNGV. V lost 2 bases, J lost 6 bases, and 6 bases stayed unmatched. This CDR3 spans 16 amino acids. The CDR3 loop is CASSLRIAGGINEQFF. The DNA for the CDR3 is TGTGCCAGCAGCTTAAGGATAGCGGGGGGGATCAATGAGCAGTTCTTC.

The chain links TRBV19 to TRBJ1-5, with 9 bases lining up with TRBD1. This CDR3 has 16 amino acids. After removal of 7 bases from V and 2 bases from J, the junction contained 9 bases not matched to a gene. Germline values: CDR1 LNHDA, CDR2 SQIVND (reference sequence). As DNA, the CDR3 is TGTGCCAGTACCCTGGACAGGGGAGATGGCAATCAGCCCCAGCATTTT. Its translation is CASTLDRGDGNQPQHF.

This chain uses TRBV12-3 or TRBV12-4 with TRBJ1-5; D is perhaps TRBD1 (5 bases). Trimming cost V 5 bases and J 7 bases, with 12 bases left between them. This CDR3 region has 13 residues. The CDR3 nucleotides are TGTGCCAGCAGTGTGGGACTCCCCCAGCCCCAGCATTTT. As protein: CASSVGLPQPQHF.

This clone was observed once. The CDR3 is CASSYPRGGSTDTQYF. In nucleotides, the CDR3 is TGTGCCAGCAGTTACCCCCGGGGGGGCAGCACAGATACGCAGTATTTT. This chain uses TRBV6-2 or TRBV6-3 with TRBJ2-3; 8 positions agree with TRBD2. Germline V gives CDR1 MNHEY, CDR2 SVGEGT. V shed 2 bases and J 0 bases; nucleotides not matched to a gene: 4. The CDR3 runs to 16 residues.

V and J are TRBV5-1 and TRBJ2-5; 9 positions match TRBD1. This CDR3 is built from 16 residues. V was pared by 4 bases and J by 5 bases, with 12 bases of the junction left unmatched. The germline gives CDR1 SGHRS, CDR2 YFSETQ. In DNA form, the CDR3 reads TGCGCCAGCAGCCCCCTACCCGGACAGGGGACGGAGACCCAGTACTTC. Translated, it gives CASSPLPGQGTETQYF.

This sequence joins TRBV19 and TRBJ2-6, with a possible D match to TRBD2 (6 bases). This CDR3 has 14 amino acids. CDR1 LNHDA and CDR2 SQIVND come from the germline V gene (reference sequence). The germline V and J ends were trimmed by 5 bases and 4 bases, with 9 bases remaining between them. Written as DNA, the CDR3 is TGTGCCAGTAGTGGGAGGATAGGGGCCAACGTCCTGACTTTC. The encoded protein is CASSGRIGANVLTF.

This clone has only a few counts. V is TRBV21-1 and J is TRBJ2-1; the D call in the table, TRBD2, was not verified against the DNA. TRBV21-1 is a pseudogene. The CDR3 spans 14 residues. The CDR3 DNA follows: TGTGCCAGCAGCAGGGGGGGCCAGGGTAATGAGCAGTTCTTC. It codes for CASSRGGQGNEQFF.

This chain links TRBV7-9 with TRBJ2-3, with 9 bases identical to TRBD2. CDR1 is SEHNR and CDR2 is FQNEAQ in the germline V gene (reference sequence). This CDR3 has 17 residues. V shed 5 bases and J 2 bases; nucleotides not matched to a gene: 11. The CDR3 spells CASSPRPPSGDTDTQYF. CDR3 sequence (DNA): TGTGCCAGCAGCCCCAGGCCCCCTAGCGGGGACACAGATACGCAGTATTTT.

V is TRBV11-2 and J is TRBJ2-7; tentatively, D is TRBD1 (6 bases). Looked up from germline, CDR1 is SGHAT and CDR2 is FQNNGV. The V end lost 0 bases, the J end lost 7 bases, and 16 bases lay between the germline ends. The CDR3 sequence is 15 residues long. This CDR3 is CASSLDRVGAGEQYF. CDR3 coding DNA: TGTGCCAGCAGCTTAGATCGGGTGGGGGCAGGAGAGCAGTACTTC.